This T cell receptor beta chain was obtained from a study (dated by TCRdb to the mid-2010s). Trimming costs V 0 bases and J 2 bases, and their ends lie 13 bases apart. The CDR3 contains 15 residues, cysteine and phenylalanine counted. CDR3 DNA only is kept here, 45 bases in frame from base 1. As encoded in the germline V gene (reference sequence), CDR1 is DFQATT while CDR2 is SNEGSKA. The library was generated by RT-PCR. Sequenced on an Illumina MiSeq. TCRdb handled the public reads itself, with Q25 trimming in fastp and clone calling in MiXCR, and kept productive beta chains. Entries that share a CDR3 protein sequence are merged under the most common genes and DNA. The sample table contains about 680,000 distinct CDR3 sequences; only one count was recorded for 13% to 15% of them. Together, the top ten hold roughly 3.9% of the sample. Only a few counts were recorded for this clonotype. This receptor's antigen is unknown. Base qualities are not provided; no much larger clone lies one nucleotide away.

Specimen: memory CD4+ T cells from blood. The chain joins TRBV20-1 to TRBJ1-2; TRBD1 could be the D gene, as 6 bases match. This clonotype was obtained from a female donor in good health, serving as a healthy control. In nucleotide form, the sequence is TGCAGTGCTAGAGACGGGGGGGCAGGGAACTATGGCTACACCTTC. It codes for CSARDGGAGNYGYTF.